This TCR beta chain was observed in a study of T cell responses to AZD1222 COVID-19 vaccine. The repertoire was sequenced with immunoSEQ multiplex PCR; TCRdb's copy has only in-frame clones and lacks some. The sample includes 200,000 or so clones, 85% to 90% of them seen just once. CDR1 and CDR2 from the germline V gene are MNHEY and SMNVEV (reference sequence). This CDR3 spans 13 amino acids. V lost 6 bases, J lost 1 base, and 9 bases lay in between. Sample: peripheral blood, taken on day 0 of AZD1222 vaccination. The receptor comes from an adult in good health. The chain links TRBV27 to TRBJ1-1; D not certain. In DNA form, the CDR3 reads TGTGCCAGCAGGGTCCGGGAGAACACTGAAGCTTTCTTT. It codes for CASRVRENTEAFF.